This passage covers 9 T cell receptor beta chains from one sample sequenced in a study of beta chain features in type 1 diabetes. All of the isolated RNA was reverse transcribed, so expressed TCRB transcripts were sequenced. The table came from immunoSEQ multiplex PCR; TCRdb's copy has only in-frame clones and leaves some out. This table has 90,000 to 110,000 clones, about 40% appearing once. Specimen: stem cell memory CD4+ T cells from blood. The source is a woman in her late teens or twenties in good health.

The CDR3 spells CASSLNSLGEQFF. CDR3 DNA sequence: TGTGCCAGCAGCTTGAATAGCCTAGGAGAGCAGTTCTTC. The chain joins TRBV5-6 to TRBJ2-1, with D uncertain. The CDR3 is 13 amino acids. Between the trimmed V and J ends, which lost 1 base and 10 bases, there was a span of 12 bases. Germline V gene data show CDR1 as SGHDT and CDR2 as YYEEEE.

The chain is built from TRBV9 and TRBJ2-1; 10 bases are shared with TRBD2. The CDR3 length is 16 residues. CDR1 is SGDLS and CDR2 is YYNGEE in the germline V gene. V trimming: 4 bases; J trimming: 6 bases; junction bases outside the gene matches: 10. The CDR3 DNA reads as TGTGCCAGCAGCCCGGGAAGCGGGAGGGCAAGCAATGAGCAGTTCTTC. Protein sequence: CASSPGSGRASNEQFF.

This clone was observed a few times. The CDR3 sequence: CASSAGLAVQGQYF. CDR3 in DNA: TGTGCCAGCAGCGCGGGACTAGCGGTACAGGGGCAGTACTTC. The J gene is TRBJ2-7, the V gene TRBV9, with 11 nucleotides matching TRBD2. The CDR3 runs 14 residues. Germline values: CDR1 SGDLS, CDR2 YYNGEE. Trimming at V came to 3 bases and at J to 9 bases, leaving 8 bases not matched to a gene. The full variable domain, completed using reference TRBV9 and TRBJ2-7, is DSGVTQTPKHLITATGQRVTLRCSPRSGDLSVYWYQQSLDQGLQFLIQYYNGEERAKGNILERFSAQQFPDLHSELNLSSLELGDSALYFCASSAGLAVQGQYFGPGTRLTVT.

V usage is TRBV18 and J usage is TRBJ1-4, with TRBD1 identical over 7 bases. J gave up 2 bases and V 3 bases, and 6 bases lay outside the gene matches. CDR3 size: 16 residues. Germline assignment: CDR1 KGHSH and CDR2 LQKENI. In DNA form, the CDR3 reads TGTGCCAGCTCACCTCGGACAGGCACGACTAATGAAAAACTGTTTTTT. It encodes CASSPRTGTTNEKLFF.

This clone showed up just a few times. CDR3 region: CASSPPGRGYNSPLHF. The CDR3 DNA follows: TGTGCCAGCAGCCCTCCCGGTCGGGGGTATAATTCACCCCTCCACTTT. The chain employs TRBV7-2 and TRBJ1-6, with D possibly matching TRBD1 (5 bases). Trimming left V 5 bases short and J 4 bases short, with 15 bases between. In germline, CDR1 is SGHTA, CDR2 FQGNSA. CDR3 size: 16 residues.

This clone was picked up a small number of times. The CDR3, as DNA: TGTGCCAGCAGCCTGCCGACAGGACTGAACACCGGGGAGCTGTTTTTT. It codes for CASSLPTGLNTGELFF. This chain joins TRBV4-2 and TRBJ2-2, with D perhaps matching TRBD1 (6 bases). The germline V and J ends were trimmed by 4 bases and 1 base, with 13 bases remaining between them. This CDR3 is 16 amino acids long. Germline CDR1 reads LGHNA; CDR2 reads YNFKEQ.

The CDR3 DNA reads as TGCGCCAGCAGCCAAGCCGGGACTAGCGGGACCGAGCAGTACTTC. Protein product: CASSQAGTSGTEQYF. V and J are TRBV4-1 and TRBJ2-7; 13 positions agree with TRBD2. J gave up 6 bases and V 1 base, and 3 bases lay outside the gene matches. Germline lookup yields CDR1 MGHRA and CDR2 YSYEKL. The CDR3 runs 15 residues.

This clone has just a few counts. This chain uses TRBV9 with TRBJ2-3, with 11 bases lining up with TRBD2. The CDR3 runs 15 residues. V lost 0 bases, J lost 4 bases, and 1 base stayed unmatched. Germline values: CDR1 SGDLS, CDR2 YYNGEE. The CDR3 sequence: CASSVALAGADTQYF. Here the CDR3 DNA reads TGTGCCAGCAGCGTAGCACTAGCGGGAGCAGATACGCAGTATTTT.

This chain joins TRBV28 and TRBJ1-2, with unresolved D. V shed 2 bases and J shed 6 bases, with 13 bases lying between them. CDR1 and CDR2 (germline): MDHEN, SYDVKM. The CDR3 totals 14 residues. CDR3 region: CASSLELFLDGYTF. In DNA, the CDR3 is TGTGCCAGCAGTTTAGAGTTATTCCTAGATGGCTACACCTTC.